Below are 18 T cell receptor beta chains sequenced from a single sample in a study of tumor-infiltrating lymphocytes in primary liver carcinoma. Making TCR beta cDNA involved approximately 530 ng total RNA and a constant-region primer. Three-round nested multiplex PCR performed with slightly modified ARM-PCR produced the TCR beta libraries. The first two PCR rounds used TRBV1-TRBV30 forward primers with a C-beta reverse primer, roughly 10 cycles each. TCRdb re-called the multiplex PCR reads with MiXCR, one entry per CDR3 protein. The sample includes about 120,000 distinct CDR3 sequences, nearly 70% of them seen just once. The roughly 17-31 mg bulk tissue piece was not sorted before simultaneous RNA and DNA extraction. Sequencing input: tumor-adjacent normal liver tissue. Receptors originate from an older woman with primary liver carcinoma and hepatitis B virus infection.

Points on this clonotype: An end of the junction differs from the germline gene, which may be a read error. This sequence joins TRBV29-1 and TRBJ2-1, with 8 bases that match TRBD2. This CDR3 is 12 amino acids long. Germline V gene data show CDR1 as SQVTM and CDR2 as ANQGSEA. CDR3: CSAMAGGNVQFF. The CDR3, as DNA: TGCAGCGCTATGGCGGGAGGCAATGTGCAGTTCTTC.

This clonotype was recorded many times. This chain connects TRBV6-1 to TRBJ1-6; D unresolved. The CDR3 sequence is 15 residues long. Trimming took 4 bases from V and 0 from J, leaving 7 bases between them. Germline V gene data show CDR1 as MNHNS and CDR2 as SASEGT. The CDR3, as DNA: TGTGCCAGCAGTGGCCAGAGCTCCTATAATTCACCCCTCCACTTT. Its translation: CASSGQSSYNSPLHF.

The chain is built from TRBV6-5 and TRBJ2-7; D gene ambiguous. The CDR3 sequence is 15 residues long. The V gene lost 11 bases and the J gene lost 2 bases, with 22 bases spanning the gap. Germline V gene lookup returns CDR1 MNHEY and CDR2 SVGAGI. The CDR3 coding sequence is TGTGCCTGTAGCACATTGGAACAGAAAACCTACGAGCAGTACTTC. Translation gives CACSTLEQKTYEQYF.

The chain joins TRBV6-1 to TRBJ2-7; D ambiguous. Germline values: CDR1 MNHNS, CDR2 SASEGT. The CDR3 length is 12 residues. Here the CDR3 DNA reads TGTGTCGGCTGCGAGAGCTCCTACGAGCAGTACTTC. Translated: CVGCESSYEQYF.

V and J are TRBV19 and TRBJ1-2, with D perhaps matching TRBD1 (5 bases). The germline CDR1 and CDR2 sequences are LNHDA and SQIVND (reference sequence). Trimming took off 3 bases at V and 4 bases at J, with 15 bases between the two ends. The CDR3 sequence is 15 residues long. The CDR3 protein is CASSIGAHSGYGYTF. The CDR3 DNA follows: TGTGCCAGTAGTATCGGGGCACATTCGGGCTATGGCTACACCTTC.

As concerns this clonotype: Its ends do not fully match the called genes, so a read error is possible. The chain recombines TRBV4-1 with TRBJ1-5; 8 bases are shared with TRBD1. This CDR3 has 17 amino acids. Per the germline V gene, CDR1 is MGHRA and CDR2 is YSYEKL. This CDR3 reads CASNQDVAQGGWQPQHF. In nucleotides, the CDR3 is TGCGCCAGCAACCAAGATGTTGCACAGGGGGGGTGGCAGCCTCAGCATTTT.

On this clonotype: Just one base apart from a much larger clone, this may be a read error. The chain joins TRBV28 to TRBJ2-7, with TRBD1 matching 8 bases. V dropped 11 bases and J dropped 0; count of bases not matched to a gene: 6. CDR3 length: 13 amino acids. The germline CDR1 and CDR2 sequences are MDHEN and SYDVKM. As DNA, the CDR3 is TGTGCCTTGCGGACAGGGTCCTCCTACGAGCAGTACTTC. It encodes CALRTGSSYEQYF.

This clonotype was recorded many times. In DNA, the CDR3 is TGTGCCAGCAGTGAACAGAAGGCCGGGGAGCTGTTTTTT. Translated, it gives CASSEQKAGELFF. The chain couples TRBV6-1 to TRBJ2-2; D is uncertain. Per the germline V gene, CDR1 is MNHNS and CDR2 is SASEGT. V gave up 2 bases and J gave up 6 bases, with 7 bases separating them. The CDR3 length is 13 residues.

Turning to this clonotype: One junction end does not reproduce the germline sequence, and a read error may be involved. The chain links TRBV6-1 to TRBJ1-4, with a weak D call TRBD1 (5 bases). CDR1 and CDR2 (germline): MNHNS, SASEGT. The CDR3 extends over 13 amino acids. The CDR3 here is CANSRDPNEKLSF. CDR3 nucleotides: TGTGCCAACAGCCGGGACCCAAATGAAAAACTGTCTTTT.

Comment on this clonotype: No DNA is shown, since the ends of the CDR3 on it are uncertain; the CDR3 is the one TCRdb lists. The chain joins TRBV12-3 or TRBV12-4 to TRBJ2-2; TRBD1 is the table's D call and was not checked against the DNA. The CDR3 is 16 amino acids long, termini counted. The CDR3 reads CASSRVVGTGTGELLF.

Concerning this clonotype: Just one base apart from a much larger clone, this may be a read error. The conserved closing phenylalanine or tryptophan is absent in this CDR3, likely reflecting a read error. This chain joins TRBV7-9 and TRBJ2-7; D call uncertain. This CDR3 is built from 15 residues. The V gene's germline CDR1 is SEHNR and CDR2 FQNEAQ (reference sequence). The V end was cut by 1 base, the J end by 2 bases, with 12 bases between. CDR3: CASSLGSPGPYEQYL. The CDR3 DNA reads as TGTGCCAGCAGCTTAGGCTCGCCAGGACCCTACGAGCAGTACTTA.

As regards this clonotype: It may be a read error: a sequence one base away is much more abundant. J is TRBJ2-5 and V is TRBV5-1, with D maybe TRBD1 (5 bases). This CDR3 is built from 14 residues. Germline CDR1 and CDR2: SGHRS and YFSETQ. The CDR3, as DNA: TGCTCCAGCAGACAATTGACAGTATCCGAGACCCAGTACTTC. This sequence encodes CSSRQLTVSETQYF.

The chain employs TRBV6-5 and TRBJ2-7; 9 nucleotides agree with TRBD2. CDR1 and CDR2 from the germline V gene are MNHEY and SVGAGI. V shed 10 bases and J 3 bases; nucleotides not matched to a gene: 13. This CDR3 comprises 15 residues. CDR3 protein: CANSTAAGGYYEQYF. The CDR3 bases are TGTGCCAACAGCACGGCGGCGGGAGGGTACTACGAGCAGTACTTC.

The rearrangement joins TRBV11-2 to TRBJ2-2; possible D gene TRBD2, 6 bases. CDR1 and CDR2 from the germline V gene are SGHAT and FQNNGV. The V gene lost 4 bases and the J gene lost 3 bases, with 12 bases spanning the gap. The CDR3 is 15 amino acids. Here the CDR3 DNA reads TGTGCCAGCAGCTACGGCGGGATGGACACCGGGGAGCTGTTTTTT. This codes for CASSYGGMDTGELFF.

The sample holds a few counts of this clonotype. It is likely a read error, because the conserved phenylalanine at the end of the CDR3 is missing. This chain links TRBV14 with TRBJ2-7; D is ambiguous. Germline V gene sequence: CDR1 SGHDN, CDR2 FVKESK. This CDR3 contains 13 residues. CDR3 DNA: TGTACCAGCAGCCAAGTGGGCGGCTACGAGCAGTACTCC. It yields the protein CTSSQVGGYEQYS.

To note about this clonotype: This is likely a read error, given that the CDR3 carries no conserved phenylalanine or tryptophan at its end. The chain employs TRBV29-1 and TRBJ1-2; D is unclear. Trimming shortened V by 6 bases and J by 7 bases, and 12 bases separated the two germline ends. Germline V lookup: CDR1 SQVTM, CDR2 ANQGSEA. The CDR3 runs 11 residues. The CDR3 loop is CSVARQLGYTS. Here the CDR3 DNA reads TGCAGCGTCGCGAGGCAGCTTGGCTACACCTCC.

This clonotype has a count of ten or more. The CDR3 loop reads CASSLGQPTTGELFF. The CDR3 coding sequence is TGTGCCAGCAGCTTGGGACAGCCTACCACCGGGGAGCTGTTTTTT. The chain combines TRBV5-6 with TRBJ2-2; possibly TRBD1 for D (5 bases). V was cut by 0 bases and J by 4 bases, with 10 bases left in between. Germline assignment: CDR1 SGHDT and CDR2 YYEEEE. This CDR3 spans 15 amino acids.

This clonotype has a handful of counts. One base away lies a much larger clone, so this may be a sequencing read error. The chain is built from TRBV6-6 and TRBJ1-1, with a possible D match to TRBD1 (6 bases). Germline CDR1 reads MNHNY; CDR2 reads SVGAGI (reference sequence). This CDR3 has 13 residues. This CDR3 reads CASSYTGQTGAFF. The CDR3 region has the DNA TGTGCCAGCAGTTACACCGGACAGACTGGAGCTTTCTTT.